What follows are 20 T cell receptor beta chains derived from one specimen sequenced in a study of T cells in Graves' hyperthyroidism and ophthalmopathy. The investigators amplified TCR beta CDR3 regions from RNA transcripts. An initial round of RT-PCR targeting the TCR CDR3 relied on the HTBI primer set. A single record per CDR3 protein comes from TCRdb applying MiXCR to the multiplex PCR reads. The sample has about 180,000 distinct CDR3 sequences; over 15% are singletons. Sequenced sample: blood. These receptors came from a woman between 45 and 60 years old with Graves' hyperthyroidism.

This clonotype appeared many times. The chain couples TRBV28 to TRBJ1-2; D is undetermined. The germline V and J ends were trimmed by 2 bases and 7 bases, with 8 bases remaining between them. This CDR3 has 12 residues. Germline CDR1 is MDHEN and CDR2 is SYDVKM. The CDR3 coding sequence is TGTGCCAGCAGTTTAGGGATGGCTGGCTACACCTTC. It codes for CASSLGMAGYTF.

This clonotype occurred many times. One end of the junction is discordant with germline, which a read error may explain. The chain links TRBV5-1 to TRBJ1-1; D uncertain. Per germline, CDR1 SGHRS and CDR2 YFSETQ. The CDR3 has 13 amino acids. The CDR3 coding sequence is TGTGCCAGCAGCTTAAACAGAAACACTGAAGCTTTCTTT. Translated: CASSLNRNTEAFF. The whole variable domain, filled in from reference TRBV5-1 and TRBJ1-1, reads KAGVTQTPRYLIKTRGQQVTLSCSPISGHRSVSWYQQTPGQGLQFLFEYFSETQRNKGNFPGRFSGRQFSNSRSEMNVSTLELGDSALYLCASSLNRNTEAFFGQGTRLTVV.

This clonotype has more than one count but fewer than ten. The J gene is TRBJ2-1, the V gene TRBV7-9; D is undetermined. Trimming stripped 4 bases from V and 1 base from J, with 14 bases between. CDR3 length equals 16 residues. Germline V CDR1 and CDR2: SEHNR, FQNEAQ (reference sequence). The CDR3 loop is CASSSVSGVSYNEQFF. For the CDR3, the DNA is TGTGCCAGCAGCTCAGTGTCTGGGGTGTCCTACAATGAGCAGTTCTTC.

Many counts were recorded for this clonotype. The CDR3 region is CATSDRWDTEAFF. For the CDR3, the DNA is TGTGCCACCAGCGACCGTTGGGACACTGAAGCTTTCTTT. The genes are TRBV24-1 and TRBJ1-1, with unresolved D. V lost 7 bases to trimming and J lost 3 bases, with 11 bases between them. Germline V lookup: CDR1 KGHDR, CDR2 SFDVKD. The CDR3 is 13 amino acids.

In its sample, this clonotype was seen many times. The genes are TRBV28 and TRBJ1-1, with TRBD1 as a possible D gene (6 bases). Germline V lookup: CDR1 MDHEN, CDR2 SYDVKM. Trimming removed 7 bases at V and 2 bases at J, with 20 bases between. CDR3 size: 16 residues. CDR3 sequence: CASTSRGRMGNTEAFF. The DNA of the CDR3 is TGTGCCAGCACATCCCGGGGGCGAATGGGCAACACTGAAGCTTTCTTT.

The rearrangement joins TRBV2 to TRBJ2-3, with D uncertain. The CDR3 covers 14 residues. V lost 1 base, J lost 3 bases, and 8 bases lay in between. Germline V lookup: CDR1 SNHLY, CDR2 FYNNEI. CDR3 DNA sequence: TGTGCCAGCAGTGAAGGGACGGCTACAGATACGCAGTATTTT. Protein: CASSEGTATDTQYF.

This clonotype was seen a few times. V usage is TRBV7-3 and J usage is TRBJ2-3; 9 positions agree with TRBD2. Germline-derived CDR1 and CDR2 are SGHTA and FQGTGA. The CDR3 has 14 residues. The junction had 5 bases not matched to a gene; V was cut back by 6 bases and J by 4 bases. CDR3 bases: TGTGCCAGCAGGCTAGCGGGGACACCAGATACGCAGTATTTT. Protein: CASRLAGTPDTQYF.

The J gene is TRBJ1-2, the V gene TRBV20-1, with D possibly being TRBD1 (5 bases). V was shortened by 1 base and J by 0 bases, with 15 bases between the two germline ends. The CDR3 is made up of 16 amino acids. CDR1 is DFQATT and CDR2 is SNEGSKA in the germline V gene (reference sequence). The CDR3 DNA follows: TGCAGTGCTAGAGGGGGCCCCCAGGGTGCTAACTATGGCTACACCTTC. Amino acids: CSARGGPQGANYGYTF.

This clonotype was seen at least ten times. The chain carries TRBV14 and TRBJ1-6; no clear D. Trimming took 0 bases from V and 10 from J, leaving 10 bases between them. Germline CDR1 is SGHDN and CDR2 is FVKESK. This CDR3 is 14 amino acids long. Here the CDR3 reads CASSQDPGNSPLHF. The CDR3 DNA is TGTGCCAGCAGCCAAGATCCGGGGAACTCACCCCTCCACTTT.

A word on this clonotype: As the CDR3 is not closed by the conserved phenylalanine or tryptophan, this likely results from a read error. The chain uses TRBV19 and TRBJ1-2; D is unresolved. The germline V gene encodes CDR1 LNHDA and CDR2 SQIVND (reference sequence). Trimming removed 3 bases from V and 3 bases from J, with 14 bases in between. This CDR3 contains 15 residues. CDR3 DNA: TGTGCCAGTAGTATTCCAGCAGCGCAGGACTATGGCTACACCTCC. It specifies CASSIPAAQDYGYTS.

At least ten counts were recorded for this clonotype. The J gene is TRBJ1-4, the V gene TRBV6-1; D is uncertain. Germline CDR1 is MNHNS and CDR2 is SASEGT. V lost 6 bases to trimming and J lost 1 base, with 9 bases between them. This CDR3 spans 14 amino acids. The CDR3 DNA sequence: TGTGCCAGCAGGCTTAGTGGAACTAATGAAAAACTGTTTTTT. It specifies CASRLSGTNEKLFF.

In this sample, this clonotype turned up many times. J is TRBJ1-1 and V is TRBV2; D is possibly TRBD1 (6 bases). Germline CDR1 is SNHLY and CDR2 is FYNNEI. The CDR3 covers 11 residues. The ends were cut back, 9 bases at V and 12 bases at J, with 17 bases in the middle. The CDR3 bases are TGTGCCAGGGCGGCCCGCGACAGGACTTTCTTT. Protein product: CARAARDRTFF. The full variable domain, with the rest looked up from reference TRBV2 and TRBJ1-1, is EPEVTQTPSHQVTQMGQEVILRCVPISNHLYFYWYRQILGQKVEFLVSFYNNEISEKSEIFDDQFSVERPDGSNFTLKIRSTKLEDSAMYFCARAARDRTFFGQGTRLTVV.

This clonotype was observed many times. The rearrangement links TRBV7-8 to TRBJ2-5; perhaps TRBD2 as D (5 bases). V gave up 0 bases and J gave up 3 bases, with 8 bases separating them. Germline lookup yields CDR1 SGHVS and CDR2 FQNEAQ. This CDR3 spans 14 amino acids. CDR3 coding DNA: TGTGCCAGCAGCTTAGCGCCCGGGGAAGAGACCCAGTACTTC. Encoded protein: CASSLAPGEETQYF.

This clonotype was seen repeatedly, ten times or more. The CDR3 loop is CASSLRRGRDEQFF. The CDR3 DNA reads as TGTGCCAGTAGTCTCAGGCGTGGGAGGGATGAGCAGTTCTTC. The genes are TRBV19 and TRBJ2-1; TRBD2 matches 7 bases. Trimming cost V 5 bases and J 8 bases; bases outside gene matches: 9. In germline, CDR1 is LNHDA, CDR2 SQIVND (reference sequence). The CDR3 contains 14 residues.

This sequence joins TRBV13 and TRBJ1-4, with TRBD1 matching over 7 bases. The trim removed 4 bases at V and 5 bases at J, leaving 10 bases unmatched. The CDR3 spans 16 residues. Germline V gene data show CDR1 as PRHDT and CDR2 as FYEKMQ (reference sequence). The CDR3 DNA is TGTGCCAGCAGCTCCCTAGGGGGCCGAATCAATGAAAAACTGTTTTTT. Amino acid sequence: CASSSLGGRINEKLFF.

Many counts were recorded for this clonotype. The chain joins TRBV27 to TRBJ1-1, with TRBD1 matching over 8 bases. CDR3 size: 14 residues. Germline V gene lookup returns CDR1 MNHEY and CDR2 SMNVEV (reference sequence). Trimming took 7 bases from V and 4 from J; bases not matched to a gene: 8. CDR3 residues: CASIYNRGGTEAFF. Here the CDR3 DNA reads TGTGCCAGCATCTATAACAGGGGGGGCACTGAAGCTTTCTTT.

The chain couples TRBV2 to TRBJ2-7; D tentatively reads TRBD1 or TRBD2 (5 bases each). The CDR3 has 14 amino acids. With 8 bases removed from V and 1 base from J, the gap between germline ends came to 15 bases. Germline V lookup: CDR1 SNHLY, CDR2 FYNNEI. The DNA of the CDR3 is TGTGCCAGCGGCCCGGGACGGGCTTCCTACGAGCAGTACTTC. Translated, it gives CASGPGRASYEQYF.

This clonotype was recorded at least ten times. The CDR3 spells CATSDLLTNGYTF. CDR3 bases: TGTGCCACCAGTGATTTGTTGACAAATGGCTACACCTTC. The chain links TRBV24-1 to TRBJ1-2; D remains ambiguous. The CDR3 sequence is 13 residues long. From germline, CDR1 is KGHDR and CDR2 SFDVKD. The ends were cut back, 0 bases at V and 6 bases at J, with 7 bases in the middle.

Ten or more counts support this clonotype. V and J are TRBV20-1 and TRBJ1-4, with a possible D match to TRBD1 (5 bases). Germline lookup yields CDR1 DFQATT and CDR2 SNEGSKA (reference sequence). The CDR3 has 13 residues. Between the trimmed V and J ends, which lost 6 bases and 7 bases, there was a span of 15 bases. CDR3: CSAPSQGGEKLFF. CDR3 bases: TGCAGTGCCCCCTCCCAGGGAGGTGAAAAACTGTTTTTT.

This clonotype was counted many times. The rearrangement links TRBV5-1 to TRBJ2-1, with TRBD2 identical over 8 bases. Trimming at V came to 4 bases and at J to 4 bases, leaving 7 bases not matched to a gene. Germline CDR1 reads SGHRS; CDR2 reads YFSETQ. This CDR3 is built from 15 residues. CDR3 protein: CASSPGGGRYNEQFF. CDR3 sequence (DNA): TGCGCCAGCAGCCCGGGAGGCGGGAGGTACAATGAGCAGTTCTTC.